The rows below give T cell receptor beta chains drawn from one sample of a study of cytomegalovirus exposure and HLA in healthy donors. Sequencing used immunoSEQ multiplex PCR; TCRdb keeps in-frame clones, though not all of them. The table includes approximately 240,000 clones, 90% to 95% detected once. Material: PBMCs. These receptors all come from a woman between 18 and 29 years old in good health and CMV-seronegative. The CDR3 runs from the conserved cysteine through the conserved F or W. Fields, in order: V gene, J gene, D gene, clone size, CDR3 protein, CDR3 DNA. D genes are given only for firm matches. Some rows have no size entry. The others give once, few or many, or a class for an expanded clone.

V: TRBV7-9
J: TRBJ2-1
D: .
size: .
CDR3: CASSLTMTGSYNEQFF
DNA: TGTGCCAGCAGCCTCACAATGACAGGCTCCTACAATGAGCAGTTCTTC

V: TRBV6-5
J: TRBJ2-1
D: TRBD2
size: .
CDR3: CASSPPGGRQEQFF
DNA: TGTGCCAGCAGTCCTCCGGGAGGGAGACAGGAGCAGTTCTTC

V: TRBV19
J: TRBJ1-1
D: TRBD1
size: .
CDR3: CASGRTGDTEAFF
DNA: TGTGCCAGCGGACGGACAGGGGACACTGAAGCTTTCTTT

V: TRBV19
J: TRBJ2-1
D: TRBD2
size: .
CDR3: CASSRVLAGNYNEQFF
DNA: TGTGCCAGTAGTAGAGTTCTAGCGGGGAACTACAATGAGCAGTTCTTC

V: TRBV30
J: TRBJ2-5
D: TRBD1
size: .
CDR3: CAWRENRGRWETQYF
DNA: TGTGCCTGGAGGGAAAACAGGGGGCGGTGGGAGACCCAGTACTTC

V: TRBV5-1
J: TRBJ1-3
D: .
size: few
CDR3: CASSDAGAKNTIYF
DNA: TGCGCCAGCAGCGATGCGGGGGCAAAAAACACCATATATTTT

V: TRBV18
J: TRBJ2-7
D: TRBD2
size: .
CDR3: CASSPGLAAYEQYF
DNA: TGTGCCAGCTCACCGGGACTAGCGGCCTACGAGCAGTACTTC

V: TRBV5-1
J: TRBJ2-7
D: .
size: few
CDR3: CASSWNSERGEQYF
DNA: TGCGCCAGCAGCTGGAACAGCGAACGGGGGGAGCAGTACTTC

V: TRBV29-1
J: TRBJ2-5
D: TRBD2
size: .
CDR3: CSAHRGTSGSIHRRETQYF
DNA: TGCAGCGCTCACCGCGGGACTAGCGGGAGTATCCACCGCCGGGAGACCCAGTACTTC

V: TRBV18
J: TRBJ2-7
D: .
size: few
CDR3: CASSPRTLDEQYF
DNA: TGTGCCAGCTCACCTCGGACTCTCGACGAGCAGTACTTC

V: TRBV5-1
J: TRBJ2-5
D: .
size: once
CDR3: CASSLAGAQFRETQYF
DNA: TGCGCCAGCAGCTTGGCAGGGGCGCAGTTTCGAGAGACCCAGTACTTC

V: TRBV10-1
J: TRBJ2-4
D: .
size: .
CDR3: CASSTSRGAQNIQYF
DNA: TGCGCCAGCAGTACCTCCAGGGGCGCCCAAAACATTCAGTACTTC

V: TRBV30
J: TRBJ1-1
D: .
size: .
CDR3: CAWSVVQGGDEAFF
DNA: TGTGCCTGGAGTGTAGTCCAGGGAGGGGATGAAGCTTTCTTT

V: TRBV19
J: TRBJ1-1
D: .
size: .
CDR3: CASSIDLLPGVRNTEAFF
DNA: TGTGCCAGTAGTATAGATCTATTGCCAGGGGTAAGAAACACTGAAGCTTTCTTT

V: TRBV7-8
J: TRBJ2-5
D: TRBD2
size: .
CDR3: CASSPGSRLAGGGGETQYF
DNA: TGTGCCAGCAGCCCCGGGTCCCGGCTAGCGGGAGGGGGAGGGGAGACCCAGTACTTC

V: TRBV5-1
J: TRBJ2-7
D: TRBD1
size: .
CDR3: CASRRDRGYEQYF
DNA: TGCGCCAGCAGACGGGACAGGGGCTACGAGCAGTACTTC

V: TRBV7-9
J: TRBJ1-1
D: TRBD1
size: .
CDR3: CASSAPGQMNTEAFF
DNA: TGTGCCAGCAGCGCCCCGGGACAGATGAACACTGAAGCTTTCTTT

V: TRBV6-5
J: TRBJ2-7
D: .
size: .
CDR3: CASSGTSGYEQYF
DNA: TGTGCCAGCTCCGGGACAAGTGGCTACGAGCAGTACTTC

V: TRBV5-4
J: TRBJ2-7
D: TRBD1
size: .
CDR3: CASSLGGQGVHEQYF
DNA: TGTGCCAGCAGCTTGGGGGGACAGGGAGTACACGAGCAGTACTTC

V: TRBV27
J: TRBJ2-2
D: TRBD2
size: .
CDR3: CASSFGTSGKSGELFF
DNA: TGTGCCAGCAGTTTCGGGACTAGCGGGAAATCCGGGGAGCTGTTTTTT

V: TRBV6-5
J: TRBJ2-7
D: .
size: .
CDR3: CASSLAGLNYEQYF
DNA: TGTGCCAGCAGTTTGGCCGGACTGAACTACGAGCAGTACTTC

V: TRBV19
J: TRBJ1-1
D: .
size: .
CDR3: CASSGGGLYGTEAFF
DNA: TGTGCCAGTAGTGGGGGGGGACTTTATGGGACTGAAGCTTTCTTT

V: TRBV19
J: TRBJ2-5
D: TRBD1
size: .
CDR3: CASSFRQGIETQYF
DNA: TGTGCCAGTAGTTTCCGACAGGGTATTGAGACCCAGTACTTC

V: TRBV27
J: TRBJ1-2
D: TRBD1
size: .
CDR3: CASSTGQGPIYGYTF
DNA: TGTGCCAGCAGTACAGGACAGGGGCCTATCTATGGCTACACCTTC

V: TRBV7-2
J: TRBJ1-2
D: .
size: .
CDR3: CASSRAPGESRYGYTF
DNA: TGTGCCAGCAGCAGGGCTCCAGGGGAGTCGCGCTATGGCTACACCTTC

V: TRBV9
J: TRBJ2-2
D: TRBD2
size: .
CDR3: CASSPRGGIANTGELFF
DNA: TGTGCCAGCAGCCCTCGGGGAGGGATCGCGAACACCGGGGAGCTGTTTTTT

V: TRBV15
J: TRBJ1-4
D: .
size: .
CDR3: CATSGGNSDATNEKLFF
DNA: TGTGCCACCAGCGGGGGGAACAGTGATGCAACTAATGAAAAACTGTTTTTT

V: TRBV5-1
J: TRBJ1-6
D: TRBD1
size: .
CDR3: CASSLDPGGNSYNSPLHF
DNA: TGCGCCAGCAGCTTGGACCCAGGGGGAAACTCCTATAATTCACCCCTCCACTTT

V: TRBV20-1
J: TRBJ1-1
D: .
size: .
CDR3: CSAEDNPEAFF
DNA: TGCAGTGCTGAGGACAATCCTGAAGCTTTCTTT

V: TRBV11-2
J: TRBJ1-3
D: TRBD1
size: .
CDR3: CASSLSGTAGNTIYF
DNA: TGTGCCAGCAGCCTTTCTGGGACAGCCGGAAACACCATATATTTT

V: TRBV6-1
J: TRBJ1-2
D: .
size: few
CDR3: CASRVGGYTF
DNA: TGTGCCAGCAGGGTGGGCGGCTACACCTTC

V: TRBV28
J: TRBJ1-5
D: .
size: .
CDR3: CASSFESNQPQHF
DNA: TGTGCCAGCAGTTTCGAGAGCAATCAGCCCCAGCATTTT

V: TRBV6-1
J: TRBJ2-5
D: .
size: .
CDR3: CASRNIQDLQETQYF
DNA: TGTGCCAGCCGTAACATACAGGACCTCCAGGAGACCCAGTACTTC

V: TRBV9
J: TRBJ1-6
D: .
size: .
CDR3: CASSAPRGGNSPLHF
DNA: TGTGCCAGCAGCGCCCCCCGGGGGGGTAATTCACCCCTCCACTTT

V: TRBV5-5
J: TRBJ2-5
D: .
size: .
CDR3: CASSHGLTQYF
DNA: TGTGCCAGCAGCCATGGTCTAACCCAGTACTTC

V: TRBV27
J: TRBJ2-5
D: TRBD2
size: .
CDR3: CASSRSPGLTQETQYF
DNA: TGTGCCAGCAGTCGGTCACCGGGACTAACCCAAGAGACCCAGTACTTC

V: TRBV28
J: TRBJ1-5
D: .
size: .
CDR3: CASGAGNQPQHF
DNA: TGTGCGTCTGGGGCTGGAAATCAGCCCCAGCATTTT